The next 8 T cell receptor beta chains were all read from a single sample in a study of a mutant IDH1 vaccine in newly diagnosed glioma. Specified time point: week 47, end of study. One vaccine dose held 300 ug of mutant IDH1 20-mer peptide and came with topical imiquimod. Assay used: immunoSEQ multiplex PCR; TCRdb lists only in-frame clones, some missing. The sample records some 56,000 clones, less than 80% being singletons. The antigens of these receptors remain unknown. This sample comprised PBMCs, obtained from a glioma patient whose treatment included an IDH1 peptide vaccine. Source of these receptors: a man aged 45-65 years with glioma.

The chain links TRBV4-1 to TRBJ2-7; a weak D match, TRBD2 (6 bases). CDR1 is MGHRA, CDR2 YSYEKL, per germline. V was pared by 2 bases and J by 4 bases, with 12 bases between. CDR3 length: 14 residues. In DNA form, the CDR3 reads TGCGCCAGCAGCCAACAGGCGGGGTATTACGAGCAGTACTTC. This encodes CASSQQAGYYEQYF.

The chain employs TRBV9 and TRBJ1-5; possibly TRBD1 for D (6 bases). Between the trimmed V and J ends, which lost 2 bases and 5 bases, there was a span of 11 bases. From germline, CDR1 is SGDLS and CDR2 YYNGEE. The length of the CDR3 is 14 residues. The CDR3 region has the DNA TGTGCCAGCAGCGTCACAGGGATGTATCAGCCCCAGCATTTT. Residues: CASSVTGMYQPQHF.

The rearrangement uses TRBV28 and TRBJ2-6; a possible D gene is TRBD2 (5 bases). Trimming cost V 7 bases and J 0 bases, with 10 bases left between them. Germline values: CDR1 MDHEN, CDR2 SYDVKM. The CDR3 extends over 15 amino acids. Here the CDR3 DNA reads TGTGCCAGCACGAGGGATAACTCTGGGGCCAACGTCCTGACTTTC. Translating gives CASTRDNSGANVLTF.

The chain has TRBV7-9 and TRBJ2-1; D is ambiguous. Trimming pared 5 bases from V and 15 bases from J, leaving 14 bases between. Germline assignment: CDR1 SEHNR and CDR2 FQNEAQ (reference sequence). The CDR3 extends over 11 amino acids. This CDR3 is CASSPLPMGFF. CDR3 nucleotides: TGTGCCAGCAGCCCACTTCCGATGGGGTTCTTC.

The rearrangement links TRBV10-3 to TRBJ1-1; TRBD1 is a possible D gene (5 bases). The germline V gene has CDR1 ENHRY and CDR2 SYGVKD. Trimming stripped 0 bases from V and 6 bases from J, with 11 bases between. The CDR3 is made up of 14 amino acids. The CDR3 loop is CAISESTRDPEAFF. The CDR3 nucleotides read TGTGCCATCAGTGAGTCGACCAGGGACCCTGAAGCTTTCTTT.

As DNA, the CDR3 is TGTGCCAGCCTCCGGATCTTCCCAGAACTGAACACCGGGGAGCTGTTTTTT. Protein product: CASLRIFPELNTGELFF. The V gene is TRBV2, the J gene TRBJ2-2; D is uncertain. Trimming removed 8 bases from V and 1 base from J, with 20 bases in between. The CDR3 has 17 amino acids. Germline-derived CDR1 and CDR2 are SNHLY and FYNNEI.

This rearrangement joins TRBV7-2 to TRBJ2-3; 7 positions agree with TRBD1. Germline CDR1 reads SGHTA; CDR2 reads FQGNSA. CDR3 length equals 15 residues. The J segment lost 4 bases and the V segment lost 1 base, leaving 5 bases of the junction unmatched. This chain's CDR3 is CASSLVLGGADTQYF. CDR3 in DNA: TGTGCCAGCAGCTTAGTGTTAGGGGGCGCAGATACGCAGTATTTT.

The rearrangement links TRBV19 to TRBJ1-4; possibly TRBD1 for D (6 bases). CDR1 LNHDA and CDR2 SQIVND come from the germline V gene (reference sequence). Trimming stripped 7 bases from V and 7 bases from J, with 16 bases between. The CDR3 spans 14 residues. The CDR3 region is CASNTGQGPEKLFF. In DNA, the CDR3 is TGTGCCAGTAACACCGGGCAGGGGCCTGAAAAACTGTTTTTT.